These 22 T cell receptor beta chains were sequenced from one sample in a study of blood T cell repertoires in COVID-19. Generated by immunoSEQ multiplex PCR, the TCRdb table keeps only in-frame clones and is missing some. This table has 200,000 or so clones, about 90% appearing once. Sequencing was performed on peripheral blood. These receptors were collected from a young man with COVID-19, enrolled during active disease.

This chain uses TRBV3-1 (or the pseudogene TRBV3-2) with TRBJ2-1; 8 bases agree with TRBD2. From germline, CDR1 is LGHDT and CDR2 YNNKEL (reference sequence). V lost 1 base and J lost 0; bases outside the gene matches: 8. The CDR3 consists of 18 residues. CDR3 sequence: CASSQGRGGTYSYNEQFF. Here the CDR3 DNA reads TGTGCCAGCAGCCAAGGTCGGGGGGGGACTTACTCCTACAATGAGCAGTTCTTC.

The rearrangement joins TRBV9 to TRBJ2-7, with D unclear. Germline CDR1 reads SGDLS; CDR2 reads YYNGEE. V was pared by 0 bases and J by 5 bases, with 12 bases between. This CDR3 is built from 14 residues. In DNA form, the CDR3 reads TGTGCCAGCAGCGTAGTTCCGGGTCCCCACGAGCAGTACTTC. Protein product: CASSVVPGPHEQYF. Variable domain in full (rest from reference TRBV9 and TRBJ2-7): DSGVTQTPKHLITATGQRVTLRCSPRSGDLSVYWYQQSLDQGLQFLIQYYNGEERAKGNILERFSAQQFPDLHSELNLSSLELGDSALYFCASSVVPGPHEQYFGPGTRLTVT.

This clone was detected only once. The rearrangement joins TRBV7-2 to TRBJ1-3; no reliable D call. Germline values: CDR1 SGHTA, CDR2 FQGNSA. CDR3 size: 17 residues. Trimming pared 5 bases from V and 0 bases from J, leaving 17 bases between. The DNA for the CDR3 is TGTGCCAGCAGCCCTGAGGCCGGGTTTTACTCTGGAAACACCATATATTTT. This codes for CASSPEAGFYSGNTIYF.

The chain joins TRBV11-2 to TRBJ1-2; D not certain. The germline CDR1 and CDR2 sequences are SGHAT and FQNNGV. This CDR3 has 13 residues. Trimming removed 1 base from V and 8 bases from J, with 11 bases in between. CDR3 in DNA: TGTGCCAGCAGCTTAGGCGGTTTCGGCGGCTACACCTTC. Protein sequence: CASSLGGFGGYTF. The full variable domain, with the rest looked up from reference TRBV11-2 and TRBJ1-2, is EAGVAQSPRYKIIEKRQSVAFWCNPISGHATLYWYQQILGQGPKLLIQFQNNGVVDDSQLPKDRFSAERLKGVDSTLKIQPAKLEDSAVYLCASSLGGFGGYTFGSGTRLTVV.

The rearrangement links TRBV27 to TRBJ2-7, with a possible D match to TRBD2 (5 bases). Germline CDR1 reads MNHEY; CDR2 reads SMNVEV (reference sequence). The CDR3 is made up of 14 amino acids. V gave up 4 bases and J gave up 2 bases, with 12 bases separating them. The CDR3 nucleotides read TGTGCCAGCAGTTCGTCGGGGAAAGCCTACGAGCAGTACTTC. This codes for CASSSSGKAYEQYF.

The V call is TRBV7-9, the J call TRBJ2-7, with 7 bases identical to TRBD1. The germline CDR1 and CDR2 sequences are SEHNR and FQNEAQ (reference sequence). Trimming removed 0 bases from V and 7 bases from J; junction bases left unmatched: 6. The CDR3 is 14 residues long. CDR3 amino acids: CASSLATGVREQYF. The CDR3 region has the DNA TGTGCCAGCAGCTTAGCAACAGGGGTGCGAGAGCAGTACTTC.

J is TRBJ2-1 and V is TRBV2; 11 bases fit TRBD2. The CDR3 extends over 17 amino acids. Germline assignment: CDR1 SNHLY and CDR2 FYNNEI. Losses at the gene ends were 4 bases for V and 3 bases for J; bases not matched to a gene: 8. The CDR3 here is CASSVGLAGGSYNEQFF. Written as DNA, the CDR3 is TGTGCCAGCAGTGTAGGGCTAGCGGGAGGCAGCTACAATGAGCAGTTCTTC.

This chain uses TRBV15 with TRBJ1-1, with D possibly TRBD1 on 6 matching bases. This CDR3 spans 13 amino acids. Trimming left V 5 bases short and J 10 bases short, with 17 bases between. Germline V lookup: CDR1 LNHNV, CDR2 YYDKDF (reference sequence). In DNA, the CDR3 is TGTGCCACCAGCCCTGGAGGGGGGAGGGGAGCTTTCTTT. Encoded protein: CATSPGGGRGAFF.

V is TRBV4-3 and J is TRBJ2-1; D possibly corresponds to TRBD1 (5 bases). CDR3 size: 15 residues. Trimming took off 0 bases at V and 6 bases at J, with 12 bases between the two ends. The V gene's germline CDR1 is LGHNA and CDR2 YSLEER. CDR3 nucleotides: TGCGCCAGCAGCCAAGAAAGGCGACAGCTCAATGAGCAGTTCTTC. Its translation: CASSQERRQLNEQFF.

The CDR3 DNA reads TGCGCCAGCAGCCCTAGGACAGCGAACACCGGGGAGCTGTTTTTT. Residues: CASSPRTANTGELFF. V is TRBV4-3 and J is TRBJ2-2, with a tentative D call TRBD1 (6 bases). The V gene's germline CDR1 is LGHNA and CDR2 YSLEER. Deletions cut 4 bases from V and 0 bases from J, with 9 bases between. There are 15 residues in the CDR3.

V and J are TRBV5-1 and TRBJ1-2, with 7 bases aligning to TRBD1. The germline V gene has CDR1 SGHRS and CDR2 YFSETQ. Trimming at V came to 4 bases and at J to 8 bases, leaving 5 bases not matched to a gene. The CDR3 runs to 12 residues. CDR3 nucleotide sequence: TGCGCCAGCAGCCCGGGACAGCGAGGCTACACCTTC. Amino acids: CASSPGQRGYTF.

The gene calls are TRBV30 and TRBJ1-2, with D tentatively TRBD1 (5 bases). Trimming removed 4 bases at V and 8 bases at J, with 17 bases between. Germline V gene data show CDR1 as GTSNPN and CDR2 as SVGIG (reference sequence). This CDR3 region has 13 residues. CDR3 sequence reads: CAWMGGNVEGYTF. Here the CDR3 DNA reads TGTGCCTGGATGGGGGGGAATGTAGAAGGCTACACCTTC.

This clone was seen a single time. The chain is built from TRBV5-6 and TRBJ1-2, with 9 nucleotides matching TRBD1. The V gene's germline CDR1 is SGHDT and CDR2 YYEEEE. The CDR3 covers 14 residues. V dropped 4 bases and J dropped 3; count of bases not matched to a gene: 4. CDR3 sequence reads: CASSPRDRDYGYTF. The CDR3 coding sequence is TGTGCCAGCAGCCCCCGGGACAGGGACTATGGCTACACCTTC.

The V and J genes are TRBV28 and TRBJ1-4; 8 bases line up with TRBD1. V lost 6 bases and J lost 4; bases outside the gene matches: 7. The CDR3 is 15 amino acids. In germline, CDR1 is MDHEN, CDR2 SYDVKM. The CDR3 bases are TGTGCCAGCAGCCGTCAGGGGGCTATTAATGAAAAACTGTTTTTT. Encoded protein: CASSRQGAINEKLFF.

The rearrangement joins TRBV4-3 to TRBJ1-2, with 10 bases identical to TRBD1. This CDR3 comprises 14 residues. The J segment lost 7 bases and the V segment lost 4 bases, leaving 6 bases of the junction unmatched. In germline, CDR1 is LGHNA, CDR2 YSLEER. The CDR3 protein is CASSPSRQGAGYTF. The CDR3 DNA reads as TGCGCCAGCAGCCCTTCGCGACAGGGGGCTGGCTACACCTTC.

Here the CDR3 DNA reads TGTGCCAGCTCACCAGGAGGGAACTCTGGGGCCAACGTCCTGACTTTC. This translates into CASSPGGNSGANVLTF. The V call is TRBV18, the J call TRBJ2-6; maybe TRBD2 (6 bases). CDR3 length: 16 residues. Germline loops: CDR1 KGHSH, CDR2 LQKENI. V dropped 2 bases and J dropped 0 bases, with 8 bases sitting between them. The full variable domain, completed using reference TRBV18 and TRBJ2-6, is NAGVMQNPRHLVRRRGQEARLRCSPMKGHSHVYWYRQLPEEGLKFMVYLQKENIIDESGMPKERFSAEFPKEGPSILRIQQVVRGDSAAYFCASSPGGNSGANVLTFGAGSRLTVL.

CDR3 protein: CASSASPSGHSAHAHEQYF. Written as DNA, the CDR3 is TGTGCCAGCAGTGCCTCCCCTAGCGGGCACAGCGCCCATGCGCACGAGCAGTACTTC. The V call is TRBV6-1, the J call TRBJ2-7; 8 bases map to TRBD2. The CDR3 is 19 residues long. Germline CDR1 and CDR2: MNHNS and SASEGT. V dropped 4 bases and J dropped 5; count of bases not matched to a gene: 22.

The V gene is TRBV7-9, the J gene TRBJ2-1, with D possibly being TRBD2 (7 bases). With 3 bases removed from V and 7 bases from J, the gap between germline ends came to 22 bases. This CDR3 region has 17 residues. The germline V gene has CDR1 SEHNR and CDR2 FQNEAQ (reference sequence). CDR3 nucleotides: TGTGCCAGCAGCTTCAATAGGGGGGGCGCCCGTGGGAATGAGCAGTTCTTC. Encoded protein: CASSFNRGGARGNEQFF.

V gene TRBV14 combines with J gene TRBJ2-3; 10 bases line up with TRBD2. Per the germline V gene, CDR1 is SGHDN and CDR2 is FVKESK. CDR3 length: 17 residues. V shed 4 bases and J 6 bases; nucleotides not matched to a gene: 13. This chain's CDR3 is CASSLLGTSEVGDTQYF. The CDR3 DNA reads as TGTGCCAGCAGCCTCCTCGGGACTAGCGAAGTGGGGGATACGCAGTATTTT.

This chain links TRBV5-1 with TRBJ2-6, with 13 bases fitting TRBD2. The CDR3 has 18 amino acids. V was pared by 2 bases and J by 3 bases, with 5 bases of the junction left unmatched. Germline CDR1 and CDR2: SGHRS and YFSETQ. For the CDR3, the DNA is TGCGCCAGCAGCTTCTCCGGACTAGCGGGAGTTGGGGCCAACGTCCTGACTTTC. As protein: CASSFSGLAGVGANVLTF.

This sequence joins TRBV18 and TRBJ1-1; the D gene is possibly TRBD1 (6 bases). Germline assignment: CDR1 KGHSH and CDR2 LQKENI. The CDR3 covers 16 residues. The V end lost 0 bases, the J end lost 2 bases, and 13 bases lay between the germline ends. Here the CDR3 DNA reads TGTGCCAGCTCACCACCGAACAGGGAAGTAAACACTGAAGCTTTCTTT. Its protein is CASSPPNREVNTEAFF.

This chain links TRBV27 with TRBJ2-7; TRBD2 aligns across 9 bases. This CDR3 spans 15 amino acids. Looked up from germline, CDR1 is MNHEY and CDR2 is SMNVEV (reference sequence). The V segment lost 7 bases and the J segment 5 bases; nucleotides outside the gene matches: 12. The CDR3 DNA follows: TGTGCCAGCACCCCCTTCGCGGGAGGGCCGAACGAGCAGTACTTC. Translation: CASTPFAGGPNEQYF.